One and the same sample provided the 30 T cell receptor beta chains below, sequenced in a study of regulatory T cells in long-lasting Graves disease. Both iRepertoire HTBI primers and Arm-PCR of CDR3 regions were used to build the TCR beta libraries. TCRdb re-called the multiplex PCR reads with MiXCR, one entry per CDR3 protein. The data show about 400,000 distinct CDR3 sequences, with 14% to 15% seen just once and about 8% held by the top ten. Time point meaning: newly diagnosed GD, antithyroid drugs for less than 3 months. RNA isolated from PBMCs was used to make the TCR library. This same sample was also part of a study on T cells in Graves' hyperthyroidism and ophthalmopathy.

The sample in question was peripheral blood mononuclear cells (PBMCs), obtained at new diagnosis, from a patient treated with antithyroid drugs. The source is a woman between 40 and 50 years old with Graves disease.

This clonotype was seen at least ten times. DNA for the CDR3: TGTGCCAGCAGTGATGGGTACGTGGGGGTCTACGAGCAGTACTTC. It is translated as CASSDGYVGVYEQYF. J is TRBJ2-7 and V is TRBV6-1; D possibly matches TRBD1 or TRBD2 (5 bases each). CDR3 size: 15 residues. Per the germline V gene, CDR1 is MNHNS and CDR2 is SASEGT. Trimming took off 3 bases at V and 3 bases at J, with 15 bases between the two ends.

This clonotype was observed at least ten times. The junction departs from the called germline gene at one end, perhaps through a read error. V is TRBV28 and J is TRBJ2-2, with TRBD2 identical over 10 bases. Germline-derived CDR1 and CDR2 are MDHEN and SYDVKM. There are 15 residues in the CDR3. In nucleotides, the CDR3 is TGTGCCAGCAGCTTACTAGCGGGAAACACCGGGGAGCTATTTTTT. Protein product: CASSLLAGNTGELFF.

There are many counts of this clonotype. The V call is TRBV27, the J call TRBJ2-1; weak D call: TRBD2 (6 bases). Between the trimmed V and J ends, which lost 2 bases and 7 bases, there was a span of 12 bases. The germline CDR1 and CDR2 sequences are MNHEY and SMNVEV (reference sequence). This CDR3 is 14 amino acids long. For the CDR3, the DNA is TGTGCCAGCAGTTTAAGAGGAGGGTATAATGAGCAGTTCTTC. Translated, it gives CASSLRGGYNEQFF.

This rearrangement joins TRBV7-2 to TRBJ2-3; either TRBD1 or TRBD2 may supply D (5 bases each). CDR1 is SGHTA and CDR2 is FQGNSA in the germline V gene. Trimming left V 5 bases short and J 5 bases short, with 11 bases between. The CDR3 covers 13 residues. The CDR3 loop is CASSGGAKDTQYF. The DNA of the CDR3 is TGTGCCAGCAGCGGGGGTGCTAAAGATACGCAGTATTTT.

This clonotype has ten or more counts. This chain uses TRBV19 with TRBJ2-2, with 15 bases aligning to TRBD2. V shed 5 bases, J shed 6 bases, and the junction held 13 bases outside the gene matches. This CDR3 has 19 amino acids. Germline V CDR1 and CDR2: LNHDA, SQIVND (reference sequence). CDR3 region: CASSLAPGLAGGGAGELFF. CDR3 nucleotides: TGTGCCAGTAGTTTGGCTCCGGGACTAGCGGGAGGTGGGGCCGGGGAGCTGTTTTTT.

This clonotype has at least ten counts. V is TRBV13 and J is TRBJ2-1; TRBD2 is a possible D gene (5 bases). CDR3 length: 21 amino acids. The germline gives CDR1 PRHDT, CDR2 FYEKMQ (reference sequence). V lost 5 bases to trimming and J lost 2 bases, with 31 bases between them. The CDR3 DNA is TGTGCCAGCAGCCCTACTGCCCATAGAGTGTCGTCCGGGAATCCCTACAATGAGCAGTTCTTC. Protein: CASSPTAHRVSSGNPYNEQFF. Complete variable domain (other parts from reference TRBV13 and TRBJ2-1): AAGVIQSPRHLIKEKRETATLKCYPIPRHDTVYWYQQGPGQDPQFLISFYEKMQSDKGSIPDRFSAQQFSDYHSELNMSSLELGDSALYFCASSPTAHRVSSGNPYNEQFFGPGTRLTVL.

The CDR3 reads CASSPWSDRVNTEAFF. The CDR3, as DNA: TGTGCCAGCAGCCCTTGGTCCGACAGGGTGAACACTGAAGCTTTCTTT. The chain couples TRBV5-5 to TRBJ1-1; TRBD1 aligns across 7 bases. The CDR3 contains 16 residues. The germline gives CDR1 SGHKS, CDR2 YYEKEE (reference sequence). Unmatched junction bases numbered 9, after V lost 4 bases and J lost 0 bases.

This clonotype was detected ten times or more. The chain joins TRBV2 to TRBJ2-2; D is possibly TRBD2 (5 bases). This CDR3 has 15 amino acids. Germline V gene lookup returns CDR1 SNHLY and CDR2 FYNNEI. Trimming left V 3 bases short and J 3 bases short, with 11 bases between. In nucleotides, the CDR3 is TGTGCCAGCAGTGATGCCCGGGAACACACCGGGGAGCTGTTTTTT. Translation: CASSDAREHTGELFF.

This clonotype was seen at least ten times. The rearrangement joins TRBV11-2 to TRBJ2-2, with 7 bases identical to TRBD2. The length of the CDR3 is 15 residues. The V gene's germline CDR1 is SGHAT and CDR2 FQNNGV. The trim removed 5 bases at V and 6 bases at J, leaving 9 bases unmatched. CDR3 region: CASSLLGSGAGELFF. CDR3 in DNA: TGTGCCAGCAGCCTCTTAGGGAGCGGGGCCGGGGAGCTGTTTTTT.

The V call is TRBV18, the J call TRBJ2-1, with TRBD2 identical over 8 bases. The CDR3 contains 17 residues. Germline loops: CDR1 KGHSH, CDR2 LQKENI. Unmatched junction bases numbered 13, after V lost 2 bases and J lost 7 bases. The CDR3 region is CASSPYREGREGNEQFF. CDR3 coding DNA: TGTGCCAGCTCACCATACCGGGAGGGCCGGGAAGGGAATGAGCAGTTCTTC.

The table lists this clonotype with many counts. The chain links TRBV2 to TRBJ1-2; D remains ambiguous. V was trimmed by 2 bases and J by 2 bases, leaving 9 bases between them. CDR1 is SNHLY and CDR2 is FYNNEI in the germline V gene. The CDR3 is 14 residues long. As DNA, the CDR3 is TGTGCCAGCAGTGAAACCGGTCTAAACTATGGCTACACCTTC. Protein: CASSETGLNYGYTF.

The CDR3 is CASSFFWEEQYF. The CDR3 DNA reads TGTGCCAGCAGCTTTTTTTGGGAGGAGCAGTACTTC. V usage is TRBV7-9 and J usage is TRBJ2-7; D might be TRBD2 (5 bases). The CDR3 totals 12 residues. CDR1 and CDR2 (germline): SEHNR, FQNEAQ (reference sequence). Trimming removed 3 bases at V and 7 bases at J, with 10 bases between.

This clonotype has a count of ten or more. The chain links TRBV9 to TRBJ2-3, with TRBD2 matching over 10 bases. After removal of 6 bases from V and 2 bases from J, the junction contained 6 bases not matched to a gene. This CDR3 has 15 residues. CDR1 and CDR2 (germline): SGDLS, YYNGEE. The CDR3 here is CASTPTSGHTDTQYF. Written as DNA, the CDR3 is TGTGCCAGCACCCCGACTAGCGGGCACACAGATACGCAGTATTTT.

Comments on this clonotype: This may be a read error: a much more frequent sequence differs by one nucleotide. The V call is TRBV11-3, the J call TRBJ2-5; no definite D call. The CDR3 has 13 amino acids. Per the germline V gene, CDR1 is SGHNT and CDR2 is YENEEA. CDR3 loop: CAGSLNQQETQYF. DNA for the CDR3: TGTGCCGGCAGCTTAAATCAACAAGAGACCCAGTACTTC. The full variable domain, in which reference TRBV11-3 and TRBJ2-5 provide the parts outside the CDR3, is EAGVVQSPRYKIIEKKQPVAFWCNPISGHNTLYWYLQNLGQGPELLIRYENEEAVDDSQLPKDRFSAERLKGVDSTLKIQPAELGDSAVYLCAGSLNQQETQYFGPGTRLLVL.

The V gene is TRBV28, the J gene TRBJ1-2; a weak D match, TRBD1 (5 bases). Trimming removed 0 bases from V and 2 bases from J, with 10 bases in between. CDR1 and CDR2 (germline): MDHEN, SYDVKM. This CDR3 contains 15 residues. This CDR3 reads CASSLWTELNYGYTF. For the CDR3, the DNA is TGTGCCAGCAGTTTATGGACAGAGCTCAACTATGGCTACACCTTC.

The sample holds a few counts of this clonotype. Its ends do not fully match the called genes, so a read error is possible. The gene calls are TRBV20-1 and TRBJ1-1; TRBD1 might be the D (5 bases). There are 13 residues in the CDR3. The germline V gene has CDR1 DFQATT and CDR2 SNEGSKA (reference sequence). The CDR3 is CSARGDLNPQAFF. The CDR3 nucleotides read TGCAGTGCGAGAGGGGACCTGAATCCCCAAGCTTTCTTT.

This clonotype occurred many times. The chain uses TRBV11-3 and TRBJ2-1; the match to TRBD1 covers 8 bases. This CDR3 contains 15 residues. Germline V CDR1 and CDR2: SGHNT, YENEEA. V lost 3 bases to trimming and J lost 6 bases; unmatched junction nucleotides: 7. CDR3 DNA: TGTGCCAGCAGCTTCTCAGGGGGCGTTGTCAATGAGCAGTTCTTC. It is translated as CASSFSGGVVNEQFF.

The chain links TRBV6-5 to TRBJ2-1; possible D gene TRBD2, 5 bases. Germline loops: CDR1 MNHEY, CDR2 SVGAGI. CDR3 length: 14 residues. Trimming took 0 bases from V and 8 from J, leaving 11 bases between them. The CDR3 protein is CASSYSRVTDEQFF. CDR3 nucleotides: TGTGCCAGCAGTTACTCGAGGGTCACGGATGAGCAGTTCTTC.

The chain combines TRBV30 with TRBJ2-1, with D perhaps matching TRBD1 (6 bases). Trimming removed 0 bases from V and 7 bases from J, with 16 bases in between. CDR1 is GTSNPN, CDR2 SVGIG, per germline (reference sequence). This CDR3 has 15 amino acids. This CDR3 is CAWSVQLGQGNEQFF. CDR3 in DNA: TGTGCCTGGAGTGTACAGTTGGGTCAGGGGAATGAGCAGTTCTTC.

This clonotype appeared a few times. The chain links TRBV10-3 to TRBJ2-1; 14 nucleotides align to TRBD2. The CDR3 has 16 amino acids. The V gene end was trimmed by 9 bases and the J gene end by 1 base; junction bases not matched to a gene: 5. Germline lookup yields CDR1 ENHRY and CDR2 SYGVKD. CDR3 nucleotides: TGTGCCATTAAGGGGACTAGCGGGAGATCCTACAATGAGCAGTTCTTC. Translation gives CAIKGTSGRSYNEQFF.

The genes are TRBV20-1 and TRBJ1-5; no firm D call. V lost 0 bases, J lost 5 bases, and 11 bases lay in between. The CDR3 runs 14 residues. The germline V gene has CDR1 DFQATT and CDR2 SNEGSKA (reference sequence). This CDR3 reads CSARDLAGHQPQHF. The CDR3 coding sequence is TGCAGTGCTAGAGATCTTGCAGGCCATCAGCCCCAGCATTTT.

The chain is built from TRBV9 and TRBJ2-1, with TRBD2 matching over 9 bases. This CDR3 is 16 amino acids long. Germline V lookup: CDR1 SGDLS, CDR2 YYNGEE. V shed 4 bases, J shed 7 bases, and the junction held 12 bases outside the gene matches. The CDR3 reads CASSPGVREGLNEQFF. The CDR3 bases are TGTGCCAGCAGCCCTGGTGTGCGGGAGGGCCTTAATGAGCAGTTCTTC.

This clonotype showed up just once. A read error may produce the germline difference seen at one junction end. The genes are TRBV19 and TRBJ2-7, with 12 nucleotides matching TRBD2. CDR1 is LNHDA, CDR2 SQIVND, per germline (reference sequence). This CDR3 is 15 amino acids long. The DNA of the CDR3 is TGCGCCAGTAGTACACTAGCGGGAGGACTCTACGAGCAGTACTTC. It encodes CASSTLAGGLYEQYF.

This clonotype was seen a handful of times. The V and J genes are TRBV4-2 and TRBJ2-5; D is possibly TRBD2 (5 bases). The CDR3 has 15 residues. CDR1 is LGHNA, CDR2 YNFKEQ, per germline. V was shortened by 0 bases and J by 5 bases, with 13 bases between the two germline ends. In DNA form, the CDR3 reads TGTGCCAGCAGCCAAGAATTACTAGTGGGGGAGACCCAGTACTTC. Translating it yields CASSQELLVGETQYF.

CDR3 nucleotide sequence: TGTGCCAGCACGTCGGACGGATACACCGGGGAGCTGTTTTTT. Its protein is CASTSDGYTGELFF. The V and J genes are TRBV25-1 and TRBJ2-2; the D is unclear. V dropped 7 bases and J dropped 3 bases, with 12 bases sitting between them. Germline loops: CDR1 MGHDK, CDR2 SYGVNS. This CDR3 region has 14 residues.

This clonotype was detected ten times or more. V gene TRBV3-1 combines with J gene TRBJ2-1; a weak D match, TRBD2 (6 bases). This CDR3 spans 17 amino acids. The germline CDR1 and CDR2 sequences are LGHDT and YNNKEL (reference sequence). V gave up 3 bases and J gave up 9 bases, with 24 bases separating them. CDR3 protein: CASSHVAAGQFKGEQFF. The DNA of the CDR3 is TGTGCCAGCAGCCATGTGGCGGCGGGGCAGTTTAAGGGTGAGCAGTTCTTC.

The gene calls are TRBV7-9 and TRBJ2-2; D gene uncertain. V was pared by 2 bases and J by 0 bases, with 10 bases between. This CDR3 is 16 amino acids long. The germline V gene encodes CDR1 SEHNR and CDR2 FQNEAQ (reference sequence). CDR3 protein: CASSLPAVANTGELFF. The CDR3 DNA reads TGTGCCAGCAGCTTACCAGCAGTCGCGAACACCGGGGAGCTGTTTTTT.

The CDR3 bases are TGTGCCAGCAGTTTCCGGGACACCTATTCACCCCTCCACTTT. Its translation is CASSFRDTYSPLHF. J is TRBJ1-6 and V is TRBV27; the D gene is possibly TRBD1 (6 bases). The CDR3 consists of 14 residues. V was cut by 3 bases and J by 8 bases, with 11 bases left in between. Germline V gene lookup returns CDR1 MNHEY and CDR2 SMNVEV (reference sequence).

There are many counts of this clonotype. The chain links TRBV5-1 to TRBJ2-7; TRBD1 matches at 7 bases. There are 14 residues in the CDR3. Germline lookup yields CDR1 SGHRS and CDR2 YFSETQ. The V gene end was trimmed by 3 bases and the J gene end by 2 bases; junction bases not matched to a gene: 5. The CDR3 is CASSSGQDAYEQYF. In nucleotides, the CDR3 is TGCGCCAGCAGCTCAGGACAGGATGCCTACGAGCAGTACTTC.

This clonotype was seen a handful of times. This may be a read error, as it is one base from a much larger clone. The genes are TRBV24-1 and TRBJ2-5; possible D gene TRBD2, 5 bases. The CDR3 has 13 amino acids. The ends were cut back, 7 bases at V and 2 bases at J, with 10 bases in the middle. The germline V gene has CDR1 KGHDR and CDR2 SFDVKD. In nucleotides, the CDR3 is TGTGCCACCAGAACCCTAGCACAAGAGACCCAGTACTTC. This translates into CATRTLAQETQYF.